Below, 19 T cell receptor beta chains from the same sample are listed, as sequenced in a study of PD-L1 blockade in urothelial cancer. Data came from immunoSEQ multiplex PCR; TCRdb stores just in-frame clones and leaves some out. The sample holds some 84,000 clones; 82% are singletons and the top ten take more than 9%. The sample here was PBMCs, taken around atezolizumab (anti-PD-L1) treatment. These receptors were obtained from a man aged 70 or older with urothelial cancer.

This rearrangement joins TRBV9 to TRBJ2-3; the D gene is possibly TRBD1 (5 bases). This CDR3 region has 15 residues. Trimming stripped 0 bases from V and 0 bases from J, with 8 bases between. Per the germline V gene, CDR1 is SGDLS and CDR2 is YYNGEE. CDR3 region: CASSVGQSSTDTQYF. CDR3 in DNA: TGTGCCAGCAGCGTAGGACAGTCTAGCACAGATACGCAGTATTTT.

V is TRBV28 and J is TRBJ2-7; TRBD1 matches 8 bases. The germline gives CDR1 MDHEN, CDR2 SYDVKM. V was clipped by 7 bases and J by 0 bases; unmatched bases: 8. The CDR3 sequence is 15 residues long. CDR3 protein: CASKPQGAISYEQYF. CDR3 nucleotide sequence: TGTGCCAGCAAGCCCCAGGGGGCTATCTCCTACGAGCAGTACTTC.

V is TRBV6-6 and J is TRBJ2-7; 10 bases fit TRBD2. Germline CDR1 and CDR2: MNHNY and SVGAGI (reference sequence). After removal of 6 bases from V and 3 bases from J, the junction contained 2 bases not matched to a gene. This CDR3 has 13 residues. The CDR3 loop reads CASRRTSGYEQYF. The CDR3 DNA sequence: TGTGCCAGCAGGCGGACTAGCGGCTACGAGCAGTACTTC.

This rearrangement joins TRBV4-1 to TRBJ2-3; D is undetermined. V lost 1 base and J 0 bases, leaving 5 bases between the germline ends. Germline CDR1 is MGHRA and CDR2 is YSYEKL. The CDR3 runs to 14 residues. The CDR3 nucleotides read TGCGCCAGCAGCCAAGTACTTAGCACAGATACGCAGTATTTT. This translates into CASSQVLSTDTQYF.

The rearrangement uses TRBV4-1 and TRBJ2-2; 9 nucleotides match TRBD2. J lost 2 bases, V lost 4 bases, and 2 bases had no gene match. The germline V gene encodes CDR1 MGHRA and CDR2 YSYEKL. The CDR3 length is 15 residues. DNA for the CDR3: TGCGCCAGCAGCCGGACTAGCGTAAACACCGGGGAGCTGTTTTTT. Its protein product is CASSRTSVNTGELFF.

The chain combines TRBV7-2 with TRBJ2-7; 8 nucleotides align to TRBD2. CDR1 and CDR2 from the germline V gene are SGHTA and FQGNSA. This CDR3 is 15 amino acids long. V shed 5 bases, J shed 3 bases, and the junction held 9 bases outside the gene matches. The CDR3: CASSLRGSGIYEQYF. As DNA, the CDR3 is TGTGCCAGCAGCCTAAGGGGTAGCGGGATCTACGAGCAGTACTTC.

The CDR3 is CASSSDKYGYTF. The CDR3 nucleotides read TGCGCCAGCAGCTCGGACAAGTATGGCTACACCTTC. The V gene is TRBV5-1, the J gene TRBJ1-2, with D perhaps matching TRBD1 (5 bases). The CDR3 runs to 12 residues. CDR1 and CDR2 (germline): SGHRS, YFSETQ. Trimming took 3 bases from V and 5 from J, leaving 8 bases between them.

The CDR3 DNA follows: TGCGCCAGCAGCGCGGGACAGAGAGGGGAGACCCAGTACTTC. This codes for CASSAGQRGETQYF. The chain links TRBV5-1 to TRBJ2-5, with D possibly being TRBD1 (7 bases). The CDR3 loop spans 14 amino acids. V was cut by 4 bases and J by 5 bases, with 15 bases left in between. CDR1 SGHRS and CDR2 YFSETQ come from the germline V gene.

The chain recombines TRBV6-5 with TRBJ2-1; 7 bases align to TRBD2. V shed 0 bases and J 2 bases; nucleotides not matched to a gene: 1. Germline CDR1 is MNHEY and CDR2 is SVGAGI. CDR3 length equals 15 residues. The CDR3, as DNA: TGTGCCAGCAGTTACTCTCGGGGGGCCTACAATGAGCAGTTCTTC. It specifies CASSYSRGAYNEQFF.

The chain carries TRBV11-3 and TRBJ2-5; D ambiguous. V lost 0 bases to trimming and J lost 5 bases, with 13 bases between them. The CDR3 consists of 15 residues. Germline V gene sequence: CDR1 SGHNT, CDR2 YENEEA. The CDR3 DNA sequence: TGTGCCAGCAGCTTAGACGCGTCTATCGGGGAGACCCAGTACTTC. Translation: CASSLDASIGETQYF.

The chain joins TRBV7-2 to TRBJ2-7, with 9 nucleotides matching TRBD2. Germline loops: CDR1 SGHTA, CDR2 FQGNSA. V trimming: 4 bases; J trimming: 4 bases; junction bases outside the gene matches: 11. The CDR3 has 16 residues. The chain's CDR3 is CASSSGGLAGIYEQYF. CDR3 DNA sequence: TGTGCCAGCAGCTCCGGGGGGCTAGCGGGAATATACGAGCAGTACTTC.

This chain links TRBV6-5 with TRBJ2-5; the D gene is possibly TRBD2 (5 bases). The V end was cut by 0 bases, the J end by 5 bases, with 10 bases between. The CDR3 runs to 14 residues. Germline lookup yields CDR1 MNHEY and CDR2 SVGAGI. The CDR3 coding sequence is TGTGCCAGCAGTTACTCCACGGGAAAGGAGACCCAGTACTTC. The encoded protein is CASSYSTGKETQYF.

V usage is TRBV7-9 and J usage is TRBJ2-1, with 8 positions matching TRBD2. Germline V gives CDR1 SEHNR, CDR2 FQNEAQ (reference sequence). The CDR3 consists of 15 residues. The junction had 1 base not matched to a gene; V was cut back by 1 base and J by 2 bases. The CDR3 region has the DNA TGTGCCAGCAGCTTAGACGGGGGGGCCTACAATGAGCAGTTCTTC. Translating it yields CASSLDGGAYNEQFF.

The chain combines TRBV13 with TRBJ2-1; TRBD1 matches 8 bases. Trimming took 0 bases from V and 1 from J; bases not matched to a gene: 8. Germline CDR1 is PRHDT and CDR2 is FYEKMQ (reference sequence). The CDR3 is 18 amino acids. The CDR3 sequence is CASSLGYGQGGSYNEQFF. For the CDR3, the DNA is TGTGCCAGCAGCTTAGGTTACGGACAGGGAGGATCCTACAATGAGCAGTTCTTC.

This chain links TRBV5-8 with TRBJ2-7; TRBD2 agrees at 7 bases. CDR3 length: 13 residues. Per the germline V gene, CDR1 is SGHTS and CDR2 is YDEGEE. V was clipped by 9 bases and J by 10 bases; unmatched bases: 16. The CDR3 DNA follows: TGTGCCACGACGGGGGGACTTCTCCCCGCACAGTACTTC. Its protein is CATTGGLLPAQYF.

This clone was seen once. V gene TRBV10-3 combines with J gene TRBJ2-2; no definite D call. The germline gives CDR1 ENHRY, CDR2 SYGVKD. The CDR3 consists of 13 residues. V was clipped by 4 bases and J by 4 bases, with 7 bases between them. The CDR3 nucleotides are TGTGCCATCAGTGGCTTTAGCACCGGGGAGCTGTTTTTT. Amino acids: CAISGFSTGELFF.

CDR3: CASSLVAGGRYGYTF. The CDR3 DNA is TGTGCCAGCAGCTTGGTGGCAGGGGGAAGGTATGGCTACACCTTC. V and J are TRBV5-5 and TRBJ1-2; 7 positions match TRBD1. Germline assignment: CDR1 SGHKS and CDR2 YYEKEE (reference sequence). This CDR3 spans 15 amino acids. J was trimmed by 5 bases and V by 0 bases; bases with no gene match: 7.

This clone has ten or more counts. The J gene is TRBJ1-5, the V gene TRBV30; no clear D. The CDR3 contains 12 residues. Germline V CDR1 and CDR2: GTSNPN, SVGIG (reference sequence). Trimming stripped 3 bases from V and 8 bases from J, with 11 bases between. Here the CDR3 reads CAWSLPAEPQHF. The CDR3 bases are TGTGCCTGGAGCCTACCGGCGGAGCCCCAGCATTTT.

The chain links TRBV5-1 to TRBJ1-1; D uncertain. Trimming shortened V by 4 bases and J by 0 bases, and 4 bases separated the two germline ends. The CDR3 extends over 12 amino acids. Germline V gene data show CDR1 as SGHRS and CDR2 as YFSETQ. CDR3 in amino acids: CASSALNTEAFF. The CDR3, as DNA: TGCGCCAGCAGCGCGTTGAACACTGAAGCTTTCTTT.